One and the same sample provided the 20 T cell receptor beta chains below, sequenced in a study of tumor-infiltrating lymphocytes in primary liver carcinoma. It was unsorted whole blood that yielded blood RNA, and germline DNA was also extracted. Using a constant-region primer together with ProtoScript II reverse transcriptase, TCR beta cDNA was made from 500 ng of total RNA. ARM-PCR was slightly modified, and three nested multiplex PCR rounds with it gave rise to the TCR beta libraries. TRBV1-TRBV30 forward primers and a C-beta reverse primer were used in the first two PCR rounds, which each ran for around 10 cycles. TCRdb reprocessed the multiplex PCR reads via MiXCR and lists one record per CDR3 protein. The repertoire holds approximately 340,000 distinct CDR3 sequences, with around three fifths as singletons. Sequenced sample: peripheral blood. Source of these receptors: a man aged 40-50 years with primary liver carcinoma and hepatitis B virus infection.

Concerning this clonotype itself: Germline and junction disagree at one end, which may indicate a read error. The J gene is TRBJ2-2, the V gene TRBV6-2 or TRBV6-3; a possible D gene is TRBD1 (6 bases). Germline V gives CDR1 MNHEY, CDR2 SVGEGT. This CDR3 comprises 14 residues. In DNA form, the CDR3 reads TGTGCCAGTCGGACAGCTTCGAACACCGTGGAGCCGTTTTTT. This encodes CASRTASNTVEPFF.

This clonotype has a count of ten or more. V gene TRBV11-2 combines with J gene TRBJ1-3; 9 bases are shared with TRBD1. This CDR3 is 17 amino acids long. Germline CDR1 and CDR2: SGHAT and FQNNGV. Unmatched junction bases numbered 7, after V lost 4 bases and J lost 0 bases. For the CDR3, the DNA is TGTGCCAGCAGCTACACCGGGACAGGGCGCTCTGGAAACACCATATATTTT. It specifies CASSYTGTGRSGNTIYF.

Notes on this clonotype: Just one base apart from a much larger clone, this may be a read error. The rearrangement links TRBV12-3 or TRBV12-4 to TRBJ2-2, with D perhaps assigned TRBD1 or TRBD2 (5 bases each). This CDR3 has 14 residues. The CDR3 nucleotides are TGTGCCATTCAGGGTCATGGTGTCACCGGGGAGCCGTTTTTT. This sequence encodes CAIQGHGVTGEPFF.

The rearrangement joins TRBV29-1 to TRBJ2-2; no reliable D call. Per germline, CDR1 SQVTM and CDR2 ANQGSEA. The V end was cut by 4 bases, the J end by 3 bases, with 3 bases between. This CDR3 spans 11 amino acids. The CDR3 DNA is TGCAGCGTTGCGGACACCGGGGAGCTGTTTTTT. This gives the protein CSVADTGELFF.

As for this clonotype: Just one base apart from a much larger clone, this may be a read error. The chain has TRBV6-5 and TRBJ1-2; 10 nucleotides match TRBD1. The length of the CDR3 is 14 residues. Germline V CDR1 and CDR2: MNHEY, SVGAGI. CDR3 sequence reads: CASRDRDRGYGYNF. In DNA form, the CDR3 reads TGTGCCAGCAGGGATCGGGACAGGGGCTATGGCTACAACTTC.

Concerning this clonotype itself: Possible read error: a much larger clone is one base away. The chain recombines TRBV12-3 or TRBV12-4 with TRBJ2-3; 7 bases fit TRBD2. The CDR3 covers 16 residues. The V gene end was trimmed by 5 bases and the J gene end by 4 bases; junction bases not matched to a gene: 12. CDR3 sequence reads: CASSRGLTGGPDTQYF. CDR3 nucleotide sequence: TGTGCCAGCAGTCGTGGACTAACGGGAGGACCAGATACGCAGTATTTT.

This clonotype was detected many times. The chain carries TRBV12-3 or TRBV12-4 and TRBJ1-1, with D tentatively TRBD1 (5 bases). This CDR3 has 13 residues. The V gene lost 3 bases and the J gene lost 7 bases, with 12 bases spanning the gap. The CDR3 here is CASSLIPGGEAFF. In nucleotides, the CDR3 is TGTGCCAGCAGTTTGATTCCGGGGGGTGAAGCTTTCTTT.

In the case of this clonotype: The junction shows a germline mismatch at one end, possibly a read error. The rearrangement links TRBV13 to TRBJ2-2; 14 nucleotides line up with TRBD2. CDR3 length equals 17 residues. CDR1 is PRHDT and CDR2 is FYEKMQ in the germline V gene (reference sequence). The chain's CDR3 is CDSSPGLAGENTGELFF. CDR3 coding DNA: TGTGACAGCAGCCCGGGACTAGCGGGAGAGAACACCGGGGAGCTGTTTTTT.

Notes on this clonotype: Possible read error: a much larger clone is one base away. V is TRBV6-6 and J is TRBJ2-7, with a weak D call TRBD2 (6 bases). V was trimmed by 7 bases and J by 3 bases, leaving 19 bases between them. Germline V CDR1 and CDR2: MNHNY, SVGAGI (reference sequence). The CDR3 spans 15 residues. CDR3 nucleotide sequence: TGTGCCAGCATCTCACTCGTAACTAGCCTCTACGAGCAGTACTTC. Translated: CASISLVTSLYEQYF.

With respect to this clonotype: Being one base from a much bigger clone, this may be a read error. The DNA for the CDR3 is TGTGCCAGCAGTCCCCCTGTAGGGGAAGGGCCCTCCGACGAGCAGTACTTC. It codes for CASSPPVGEGPSDEQYF. This chain links TRBV28 with TRBJ2-7, with D possibly being TRBD1 (5 bases). The CDR3 has 17 residues. Germline assignment: CDR1 MDHEN and CDR2 SYDVKM.

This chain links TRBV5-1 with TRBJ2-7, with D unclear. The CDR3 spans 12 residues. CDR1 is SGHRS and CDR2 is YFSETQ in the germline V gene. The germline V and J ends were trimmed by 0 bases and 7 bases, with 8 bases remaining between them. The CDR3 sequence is CASSLASREQYF. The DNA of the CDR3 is TGCGCCAGCAGCTTGGCGAGCAGGGAGCAGTACTTC.

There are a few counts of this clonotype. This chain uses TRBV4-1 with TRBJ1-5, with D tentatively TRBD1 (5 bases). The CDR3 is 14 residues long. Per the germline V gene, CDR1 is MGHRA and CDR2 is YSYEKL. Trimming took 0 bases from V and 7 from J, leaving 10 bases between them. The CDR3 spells CASSQEAKGQPQHF. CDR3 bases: TGCGCCAGCAGCCAAGAGGCAAAGGGGCAGCCCCAGCATTTT.

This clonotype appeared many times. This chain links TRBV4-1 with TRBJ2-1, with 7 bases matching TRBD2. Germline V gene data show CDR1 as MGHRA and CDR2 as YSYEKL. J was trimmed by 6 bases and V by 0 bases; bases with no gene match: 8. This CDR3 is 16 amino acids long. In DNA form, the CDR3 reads TGCGCCAGCAGCCAAGATGAGGGAGGGCCCTCCAATGAGCAGTTCTTC. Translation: CASSQDEGGPSNEQFF.

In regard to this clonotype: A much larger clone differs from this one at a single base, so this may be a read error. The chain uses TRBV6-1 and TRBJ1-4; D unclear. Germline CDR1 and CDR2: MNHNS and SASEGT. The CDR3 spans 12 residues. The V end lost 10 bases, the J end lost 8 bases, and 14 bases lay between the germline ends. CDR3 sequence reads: CATRILGEKLFF. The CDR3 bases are TGTGCCACCAGAATACTGGGGGAAAAACTGTTTTTT.

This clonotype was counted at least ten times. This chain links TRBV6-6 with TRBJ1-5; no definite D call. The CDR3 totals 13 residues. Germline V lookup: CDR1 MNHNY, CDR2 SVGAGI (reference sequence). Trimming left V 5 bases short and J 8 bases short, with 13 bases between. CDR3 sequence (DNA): TGTGCCAGCAGTACCATCCCCCGGGAGCCCCAGCATTTT. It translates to CASSTIPREPQHF.

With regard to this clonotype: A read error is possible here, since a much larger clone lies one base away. The CDR3 nucleotides read TGTGCCATCAGGGTTAGCGGGGCCTCCTACAATGAGCAGTTATTC. Translating gives CAIRVSGASYNEQLF. The chain is built from TRBV10-3 and TRBJ2-1; 8 bases match TRBD2. The CDR3 contains 15 residues. Germline loops: CDR1 ENHRY, CDR2 SYGVKD.

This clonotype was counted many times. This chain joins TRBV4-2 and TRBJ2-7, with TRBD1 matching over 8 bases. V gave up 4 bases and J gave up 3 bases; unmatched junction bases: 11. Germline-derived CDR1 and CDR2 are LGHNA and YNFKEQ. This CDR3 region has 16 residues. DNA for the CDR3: TGTGCCAGCAGCCTTGGGGGCAGGGGGCATATCTACGAGCAGTACTTC. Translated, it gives CASSLGGRGHIYEQYF.

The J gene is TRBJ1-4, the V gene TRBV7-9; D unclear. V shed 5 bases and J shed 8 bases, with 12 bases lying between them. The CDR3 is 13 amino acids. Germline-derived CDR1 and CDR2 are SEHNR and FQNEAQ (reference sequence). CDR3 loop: CASSPGSAEKLFF. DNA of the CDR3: TGTGCCAGCAGCCCGGGGTCCGCGGAAAAACTGTTTTTT.

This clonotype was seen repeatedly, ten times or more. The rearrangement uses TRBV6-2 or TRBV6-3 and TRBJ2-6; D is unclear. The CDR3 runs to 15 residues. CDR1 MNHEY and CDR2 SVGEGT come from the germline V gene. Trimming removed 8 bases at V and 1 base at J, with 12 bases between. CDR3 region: CASSITASGANVLTF. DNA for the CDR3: TGTGCCAGCTCCATCACAGCGTCTGGGGCCAACGTCCTGACTTTC.

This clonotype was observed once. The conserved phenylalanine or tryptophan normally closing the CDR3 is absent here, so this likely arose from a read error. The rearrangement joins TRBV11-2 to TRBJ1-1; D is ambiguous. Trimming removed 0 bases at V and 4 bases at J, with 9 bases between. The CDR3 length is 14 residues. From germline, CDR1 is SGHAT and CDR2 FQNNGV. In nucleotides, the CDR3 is TGTGCCAGCAGCTTAGATCACGGACGCACTGAAGCTTTCTGT. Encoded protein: CASSLDHGRTEAFC.